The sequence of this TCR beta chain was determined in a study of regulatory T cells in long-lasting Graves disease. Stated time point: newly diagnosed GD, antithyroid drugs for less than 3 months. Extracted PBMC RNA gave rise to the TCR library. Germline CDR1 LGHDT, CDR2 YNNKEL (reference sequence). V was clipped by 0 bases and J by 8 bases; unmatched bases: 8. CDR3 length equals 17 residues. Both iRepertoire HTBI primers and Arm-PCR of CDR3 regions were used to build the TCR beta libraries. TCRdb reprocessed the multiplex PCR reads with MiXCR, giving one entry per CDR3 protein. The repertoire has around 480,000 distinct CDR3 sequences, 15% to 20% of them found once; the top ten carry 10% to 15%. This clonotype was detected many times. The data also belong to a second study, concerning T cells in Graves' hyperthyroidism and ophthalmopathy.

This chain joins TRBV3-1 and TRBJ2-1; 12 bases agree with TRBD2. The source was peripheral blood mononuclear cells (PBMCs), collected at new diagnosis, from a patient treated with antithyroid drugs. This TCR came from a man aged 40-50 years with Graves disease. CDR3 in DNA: TGTGCCAGCAGCCAAGATAGCCCTAGCGGGAGGGCACATGAGCAGTTCTTC. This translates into CASSQDSPSGRAHEQFF.